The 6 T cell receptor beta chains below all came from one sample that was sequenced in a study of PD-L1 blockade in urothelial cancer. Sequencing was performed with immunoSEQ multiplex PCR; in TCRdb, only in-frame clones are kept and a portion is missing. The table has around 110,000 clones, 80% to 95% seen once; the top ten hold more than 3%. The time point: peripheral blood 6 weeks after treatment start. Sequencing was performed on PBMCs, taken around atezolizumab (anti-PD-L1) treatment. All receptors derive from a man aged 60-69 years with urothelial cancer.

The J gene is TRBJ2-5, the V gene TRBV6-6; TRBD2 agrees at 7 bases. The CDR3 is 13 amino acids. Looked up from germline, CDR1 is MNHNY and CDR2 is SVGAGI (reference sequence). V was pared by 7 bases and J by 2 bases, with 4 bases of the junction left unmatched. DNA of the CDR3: TGTGCCAGCATGGGTAGCGGGCAAGAGACCCAGTACTTC. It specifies CASMGSGQETQYF.

The CDR3 loop reads CASSYYRGNTEAFF. CDR3 DNA: TGTGCCAGCAGTTATTATCGAGGAAACACTGAAGCTTTCTTT. This chain joins TRBV6-5 and TRBJ1-1, with unresolved D. The CDR3 runs to 14 residues. Germline assignment: CDR1 MNHEY and CDR2 SVGAGI. V was trimmed by 3 bases and J by 2 bases, leaving 10 bases between them.

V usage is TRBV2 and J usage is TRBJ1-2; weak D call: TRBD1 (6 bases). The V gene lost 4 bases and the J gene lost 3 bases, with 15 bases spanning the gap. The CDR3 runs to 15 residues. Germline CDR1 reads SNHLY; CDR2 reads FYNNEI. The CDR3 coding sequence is TGTGCCAGCAGTGGAAGGGCAGGGGAGTACTATGGCTACACCTTC. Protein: CASSGRAGEYYGYTF.

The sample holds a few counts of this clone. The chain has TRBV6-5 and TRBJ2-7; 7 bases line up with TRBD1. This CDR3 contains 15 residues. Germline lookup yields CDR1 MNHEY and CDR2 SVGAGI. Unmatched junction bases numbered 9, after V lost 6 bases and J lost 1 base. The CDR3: CASRIDRVRSYEQYF. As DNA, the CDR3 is TGTGCCAGCAGGATCGACAGGGTGAGGTCCTACGAGCAGTACTTC.

The CDR3 sequence: CASSEHHSGNTIYF. For the CDR3, the DNA is TGCGCCAGCAGCGAACACCACTCTGGAAACACCATATATTTT. The chain recombines TRBV5-1 with TRBJ1-3; D remains unclear. Germline CDR1 SGHRS, CDR2 YFSETQ. This CDR3 is 14 amino acids long. Trimming shortened V by 4 bases and J by 0 bases, and 8 bases separated the two germline ends.

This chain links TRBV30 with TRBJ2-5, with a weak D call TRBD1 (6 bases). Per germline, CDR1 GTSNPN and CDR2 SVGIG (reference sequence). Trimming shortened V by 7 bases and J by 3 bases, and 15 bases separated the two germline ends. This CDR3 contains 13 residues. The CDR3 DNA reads TGTGCCTCGACAGGAAGGTCGAAAGAGACCCAGTACTTC. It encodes CASTGRSKETQYF.